This T cell receptor (beta chain) was captured by sequencing in a study of identical twins. Overall study findings and caveats: High-abundance cord blood beta clonotypes had fewer insertions; memory repertoires showed none.

The CDR3 runs to 15 residues. Trimming took 0 bases from V and 2 from J; bases not matched to a gene: 2. In germline, CDR1 is SEHNR, CDR2 FQNEAQ (reference sequence). Donors were all healthy Caucasians. Using its own MiXCR run on the 5' RACE reads, TCRdb lists one record per CDR3 protein. The sample shows approximately 350,000 distinct CDR3 sequences, about 12% of them seen only once. Turning to this clonotype: What it recognizes is unknown.

The sample was also linked to a second study, of yellow fever vaccine responses in identical twins.

The chain is built from TRBV7-9 and TRBJ2-3, with 7 bases aligning to TRBD1. The sequenced sample was CD8+ T cells sorted from blood. This sequence was found in a woman aged 18-35 years in good health. The CDR3 DNA is TGTGCCAGCAGCTTAGCTCAGGGGGACACAGATACGCAGTATTTT. Amino acids: CASSLAQGDTDTQYF.